This record concerns one T cell receptor beta chain sequence. Its antigen is not yet known. Qualities for individual bases were not recorded, and no much larger clone is one base off. The cohort was made up of several hundred healthy bone marrow donors. Cohort members were all nominally healthy when sampled, although unrecorded immune exposures were likely present. The donor tested CMV seronegative and was one of the 352 seronegative cohort members. A peripheral blood sample was collected from each donor, and TCR beta sequencing was performed on peripheral blood mononuclear cells. The Qiagen DNeasy Blood Extraction Kit was used to extract genomic DNA from the blood cell samples. This sample was taken from a study of cytomegalovirus exposure and HLA in healthy donors (dated by TCRdb to between 2016 and 2019). Regarding the research as a whole: An earlier analysis of approximately 600 of the donors reported more than 250 Gb of sequence data and 117 million unique TCR beta sequences from about 200 million T cells. Approximately 300 gigabases of sequencing data and about 92 million unique TCR sequences made up an early release that covered several hundred HLA-typed donors. Of the roughly 400 genotyped donors, about 80% fell in the genetic ancestry cluster associated with self-reported Caucasian donors. The aim of the study was to test whether cataloging public T cell receptors could identify signatures of past pathogen exposure. The T cell repertoires of under 700 subjects were profiled by immunosequencing and related to cytomegalovirus serostatus. Along with the roughly 700-subject first cohort, a separate validation cohort of approximately 110 different subjects was used. High-throughput TCR immunosequencing, statistical association of individual TCRs with disease status, and machine learning were combined to predict cytomegalovirus infection status. In a later analysis, previously published TCR beta repertoires from hundreds of donors were re-analyzed and high-resolution HLA genotyping was added so that TCR occurrence patterns could be studied. Rather than using new phenotypic data, the later analysis identified candidate immune exposures from TCR beta sequences and from how often those sequences occurred across donors. An earlier analysis of 587 of the donors used high-throughput TCR beta sequencing to judge whether each TCR beta V gene segment behaved as functional or pseudogenic. Donor age, sex, ethnicity and CMV serostatus were compiled alongside the repertoire data. A later genetic analysis took genome-wide SNP genotypes for about 55% of the roughly 670 donors and used that subset as a discovery cohort. Every repertoire in the discovery cohort had been generated on one and the same sequencing platform. HLA typing covered class I and class II loci at four-digit resolution. The number of donors typed differed by locus, with about 629-630 for A, B, C, DRB1 and DQB1, more than 500 for DQA1, 600 to 610 for DPA1, and some 450 for DPB1. Roughly 5 DR-DQ haplotypes were handled as single units for association and clustering, since linkage in the cohort was strong. Among 398 genotyped donors of the cohort, an average of approximately 240,000 unique TCR beta nucleotide sequences were sequenced per donor, approximately 20% of them non-productive. The research as a whole found: In vitro tests confirmed that three of the cytomegalovirus-associated TCR beta chains recognize cytomegalovirus antigens. Roughly 15 rarely observed V segments, including chromosome 9 orphons, were excluded from the earlier analysis of several hundred of the donors because counts were too low. A further reported finding was that TCR beta sequences accurately predicted the HLA-A and HLA-B alleles for most subjects in the first cohort. Because HLA typing was missing for some donors at each locus, association tests included only the typed subset. Cytomegalovirus status was reported to be diagnosed by the classifier with high specificity and sensitivity in both the original and validation cohorts. A total of fewer than 200 TCR beta chains were listed by the study as associated with cytomegalovirus. CMV serostatus was the only immune exposure information available for the cohort. Presence/absence analyses assumed roughly uniform sequencing depth across donors, an assumption that may not hold. According to a later analysis, most CMV-associated TCR beta chains appeared to be HLA-restricted, and the HLA associations seemed to be driven largely by CMV exposure. Only TCR beta chains were sequenced in this cohort, and the absence of alpha or paired-chain data limited detectable features. In a later genetic analysis, a missense DCLRE1C variant was associated with V-gene and J-gene trimming of TCR beta chains, and the association was replicated in an independent cohort. A cluster of highly shared sequence variants was judged likely to be a technical artifact of the sequencing pipeline. Across donors, most TCR sequences were observed very rarely, whereas some public TCRs were present in many individuals. In a later analysis, HLA-associated TCR beta chains showed more clonal expansion and lower generation probabilities than non-associated chains that were equally common. A later analysis found that TCR association rates varied across HLA loci, with DRB1 alleles showing the most associated TCRs and HLA-C alleles the fewest. According to a later analysis, parvovirus B19, influenza, CMV and Epstein-Barr virus appeared linked to several top co-occurrence clusters. At a false discovery rate of 0.05, a later analysis linked about 17,000 TCR beta sequences to specific HLA alleles. Compared with the approximately 720-donor mean, donors in an Asian-associated ancestry cluster had fewer N-insertions in productive TCRs, according to a later genetic analysis. Strong co-occurrence of HLA alleles, especially DR and DQ, made assigning TCR associations to individual alleles difficult. In an earlier analysis of some 540 of the donors, most TCR beta V segments appeared in productive rearrangements about 90% or about 30% of the time, broadly matching IMGT annotations. Linkage disequilibrium might explain the correlated functional status among segregating V segments, but an unknown experimental factor could not be ruled out. The 87-base-pair reads could not distinguish some IMGT-functional V segments, including TRBV6-2 and TRBV6-3, so those segments were excluded. The authors suggested that the approach could potentially be generalized to other disease states and immunological phenotypes.

The library was prepared using the immunoSEQ multiplex PCR assay. The multiplex PCR relied on a mix of 60 forward primers for TCR Vbeta segments and 13 reverse primers for TCR Jbeta segments. The CDR3 region of rearranged TCR beta genes was amplified from genomic DNA by a multiplex PCR assay. On the Illumina HiSeq System, the amplified TCR beta libraries were sequenced as 87-base-pair reads. In the authors' own workflow: Across the 500 to 700 repertoires, a later analysis counted some 80 million unique TCR beta chains, roughly 11 million of which were shared by at least two donors. To remove PCR and sequencing errors, raw reads were error-corrected and collapsed into unique sequences using a nearest-neighbor algorithm that merged closely related sequences. Alignment of CDR3 sequences to IMGT reference sequences was used to assign V, D and J gene segments. For a sequence to be retained, a match of at least six nucleotides to both a V gene segment and a J gene segment was required. A rearrangement counted as productive if the CDR3 had no stop codons and remained in frame with V and J, and every other rearrangement counted as non-productive. Following IMGT convention, CDR3 was defined as the stretch from the second conserved V-encoded cysteine up to the conserved J-encoded phenylalanine. In an earlier analysis of 500 to 650 of the donors, sequences lacking an unambiguous match to a single V gene segment were excluded. An earlier analysis of 500 to 600 of the donors classified V segments as functional when productive rearrangements were above 56.7% and as segregating when the standard deviation between donors was above 5%. A statistical classification framework was built to diagnose cytomegalovirus status from the catalog of TCR beta chain sequences. In a later analysis, V and J genes were assigned by comparing TCR nucleotide sequences against IMGT/GENE-DB human TR gene sequences. In a later analysis, CDR3 sequences and most-parsimonious VDJ recombination scenarios were assigned using the TCRdist pipeline. In a later analysis, each TCR beta chain was defined by its CDR3 amino acid sequence together with its V-gene family, and reads lacking a unique V-gene family were excluded. As a way to deal with suspected cross-contamination and a sequencing artifact, a later analysis dropped roughly 620 nucleotide sequences that were highly shared and had low generation probability. In a later analysis, a clonal expansion index for each public chain was calculated from normalized within-repertoire ranks of inferred template counts. A later analysis computed generation probabilities with a VDJ recombination model fitted to out-of-frame rearrangements, and checked the results against IGoR. In a later analysis, TCR-TCR, TCR-HLA and TCR-CMV co-occurrence was scored with hypergeometric tests, and a repertoire-size bias correction was applied to TCR pairs. To estimate false discovery rates, a later analysis permuted the HLA or CMV assignments 20 times. In a later analysis, co-occurring TCRs were grouped using DBSCAN, and TCRdist sequence similarity was added for clustering within HLA-allele-positive subsets. Co-occurrence clustering excluded repertoires with fewer than 30,000 or more than 120,000 public chains, plus five with anomalous nucleotide sharing. Not all clones reach the TCRdb copy of this immuneACCESS table, which keeps in-frame sequences only. Checked studies attribute under half of the gap to unresolved V genes and leave the rest unexplained. The V and J calls and the clone size are those of that table, but D and trimming were determined from the DNA. The sample has more than 150,000 clones on record, approximately 88% of them singletons. The top ten clonotypes cover over 1.5% of the sample.

The junction shows trimming of 1 base on V and 3 bases on J, and the gene matches do not reach 5 bases of it. CDR1 SGHRS and CDR2 YFSETQ were looked up in the germline V gene. The CDR3, cysteine through phenylalanine, is 17 amino acids long. CDR3 DNA is the only sequence kept; it has 51 bases, read in frame from the first base. Material for sequencing was PBMCs. This TCR came from a woman under 30 in good health and CMV-seronegative. The chain was built from TRBV5-1 and TRBJ2-1, with 12 junctional bases fitting TRBD2. The nucleotides are TGCGCCAGCAGCTTGAGGCTAGCGGGGGGGCTCTACAATGAGCAGTTCTTC. Translated, it reads CASSLRLAGGLYNEQFF.